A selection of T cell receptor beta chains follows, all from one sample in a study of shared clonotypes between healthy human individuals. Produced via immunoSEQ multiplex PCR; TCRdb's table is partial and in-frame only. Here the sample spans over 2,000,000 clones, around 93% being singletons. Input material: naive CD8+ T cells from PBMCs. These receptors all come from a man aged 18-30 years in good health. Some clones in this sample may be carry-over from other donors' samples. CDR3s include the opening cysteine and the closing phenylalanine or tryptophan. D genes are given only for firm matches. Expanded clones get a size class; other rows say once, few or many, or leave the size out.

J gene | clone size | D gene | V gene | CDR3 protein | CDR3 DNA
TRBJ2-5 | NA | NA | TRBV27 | CARTEGNQQETQYF | TGTGCCAGGACAGAGGGGAATCAACAAGAGACCCAGTACTTC
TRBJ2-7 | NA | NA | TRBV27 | CASSLSRRGHEQYF | TGTGCCAGCAGTTTATCTCGCAGGGGCCACGAGCAGTACTTC
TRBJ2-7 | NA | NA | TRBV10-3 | CAISEDQRTATYEQYF | TGTGCCATCAGTGAAGATCAAAGGACAGCTACCTACGAGCAGTACTTC
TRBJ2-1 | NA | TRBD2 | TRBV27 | CASSLFWRASGSTDNEQFF | TGTGCCAGCAGTTTATTTTGGCGGGCTAGCGGGAGTACCGACAATGAGCAGTTCTTC
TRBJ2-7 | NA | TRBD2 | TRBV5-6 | CASNSGGSYYEQYF | TGTGCCAGCAACTCGGGAGGCAGTTACTACGAGCAGTACTTC
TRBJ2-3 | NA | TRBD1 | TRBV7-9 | CASSLEGAGPSTDTQYF | TGTGCCAGCAGCTTAGAGGGGGCGGGCCCCAGCACAGATACGCAGTATTTT
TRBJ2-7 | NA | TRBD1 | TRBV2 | CASSRTETGAYEQYF | TGTGCCAGCAGTCGGACGGAGACAGGGGCTTACGAGCAGTACTTC
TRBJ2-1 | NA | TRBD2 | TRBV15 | CATSREWWRENYNEQFF | TGTGCCACCAGCAGAGAATGGTGGCGGGAGAACTACAATGAGCAGTTCTTC
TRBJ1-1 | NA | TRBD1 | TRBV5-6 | CASSRIEDRGEEAFF | TGTGCCAGCAGCCGAATAGAGGACAGGGGCGAAGAAGCTTTCTTT
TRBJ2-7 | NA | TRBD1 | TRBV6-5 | CASSYTKRTGVYEQYF | TGTGCCAGCAGTTACACAAAACGGACAGGGGTCTACGAGCAGTACTTC
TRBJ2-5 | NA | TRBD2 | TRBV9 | CASSEGTSASRGETQYF | TGTGCCAGCAGCGAGGGGACTAGCGCATCTAGGGGAGAGACCCAGTACTTC
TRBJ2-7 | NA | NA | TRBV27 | CASSPQWVSYEQYF | TGTGCCAGCAGCCCTCAGTGGGTTTCCTACGAGCAGTACTTC
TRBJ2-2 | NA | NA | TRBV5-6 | CASSPVVARGIFGAGELFF | TGTGCCAGCAGCCCCGTTGTGGCCAGGGGAATCTTTGGGGCCGGGGAGCTGTTTTTT
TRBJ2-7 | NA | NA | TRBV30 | CAWSSLSYEQYF | TGTGCCTGGAGCTCCTTATCCTACGAGCAGTACTTC
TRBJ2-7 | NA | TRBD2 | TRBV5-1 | CASSAGTSGYYEQYF | TGCGCCAGCAGCGCCGGGACTAGCGGATACTACGAGCAGTACTTC
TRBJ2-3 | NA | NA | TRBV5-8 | CASSLSPRDTQYF | TGTGCCAGCAGCTTGTCCCCCAGGGATACGCAGTATTTT
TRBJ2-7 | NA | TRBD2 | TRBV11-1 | CASSIGLAGEQYF | TGTGCCAGCAGCATTGGACTAGCGGGCGAGCAGTACTTC
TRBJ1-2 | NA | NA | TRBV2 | CASSEGTTYGYTF | TGTGCCAGCAGTGAGGGGACAACCTATGGCTACACCTTC
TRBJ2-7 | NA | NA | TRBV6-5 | CASGGVAFEQYF | TGTGCCAGCGGGGGAGTGGCTTTCGAGCAGTACTTC
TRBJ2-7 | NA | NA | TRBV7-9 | CASSPTKYEQYF | TGTGCCAGCAGCCCTACCAAATACGAGCAGTACTTC
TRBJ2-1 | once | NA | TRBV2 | CASSEPGLDWGTYNEQFF | TGTGCCAGCAGTGAACCGGGGTTAGACTGGGGAACCTACAATGAGCAGTTCTTC
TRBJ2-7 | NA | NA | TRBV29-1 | CSVPGERIYEQYF | TGCAGCGTGCCAGGCGAGAGAATCTACGAGCAGTACTTC
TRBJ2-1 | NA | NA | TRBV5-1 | CASSLARIGGEGSYNEQFF | TGCGCCAGCAGCTTGGCCCGGATAGGGGGGGAAGGGTCCTACAATGAGCAGTTCTTC
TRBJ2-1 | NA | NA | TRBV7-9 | CASSRWDTDTDNEQFF | TGTGCCAGCAGCCGCTGGGACACCGATACTGACAATGAGCAGTTCTTC
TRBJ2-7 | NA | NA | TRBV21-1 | CASSTIPGRSLPEQYF | TGTGCCAGCAGCACAATACCGGGACGGTCCCTACCCGAGCAGTACTTC
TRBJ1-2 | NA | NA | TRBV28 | CASSLRMGYGYTF | TGTGCCAGCAGTTTAAGGATGGGGTATGGCTACACCTTC
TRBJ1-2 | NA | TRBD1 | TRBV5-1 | CASSKGQEANYGYTF | TGCGCCAGCAGCAAAGGACAGGAAGCTAACTATGGCTACACCTTC
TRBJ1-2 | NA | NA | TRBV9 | CASSGTQGGINYGYTF | TGTGCCAGCAGTGGGACCCAGGGTGGAATTAACTATGGCTACACCTTC
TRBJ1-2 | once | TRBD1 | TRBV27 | CASSAPGQVTGYTF | TGTGCCAGCAGCGCCCCGGGACAGGTAACTGGCTACACCTTC
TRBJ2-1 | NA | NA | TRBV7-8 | CASTNEQGIYEQFF | TGTGCCAGCACCAACGAACAGGGAATCTATGAGCAGTTCTTC
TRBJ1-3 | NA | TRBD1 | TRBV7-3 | CASSLEPGQGLGNTIYF | TGTGCCAGCAGCTTAGAGCCGGGACAGGGGTTAGGAAACACCATATATTTT
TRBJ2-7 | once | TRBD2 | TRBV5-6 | CASSLMLAGGYEQYF | TGTGCCAGCAGCTTGATGCTAGCGGGGGGCTACGAGCAGTACTTC
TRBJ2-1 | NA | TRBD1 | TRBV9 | CASSAGQGNYNEQFF | TGTGCCAGCAGCGCGGGACAGGGGAACTACAATGAGCAGTTCTTC
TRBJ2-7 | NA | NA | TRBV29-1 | CSVEEGVGEQYF | TGCAGCGTTGAAGAAGGGGTAGGCGAGCAGTACTTC
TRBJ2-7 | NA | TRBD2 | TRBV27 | CASSGGDLLKEGLPPYEQYF | TGTGCCAGCTCGGGGGGGGACTTACTCAAAGAGGGACTCCCCCCCTACGAGCAGTACTTC
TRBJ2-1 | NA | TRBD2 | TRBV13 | CASSLGLAGDLFF | TGTGCCAGCAGCTTAGGACTAGCGGGAGATTTGTTCTTC
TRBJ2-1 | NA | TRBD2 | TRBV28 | CASGPGTSGLSEQFF | TGTGCCAGCGGGCCCGGGACTAGCGGTTTGAGTGAGCAGTTCTTC
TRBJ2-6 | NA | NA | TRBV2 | CASSRTDPSFSGANVLTF | TGTGCCAGCAGTAGGACCGATCCTAGTTTCTCTGGGGCCAACGTCCTGACTTTC
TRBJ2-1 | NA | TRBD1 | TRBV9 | CASSVPGQHYNEQFF | TGTGCCAGCAGCGTTCCGGGACAGCACTACAATGAGCAGTTCTTC
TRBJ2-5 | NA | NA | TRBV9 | CASSVGGGNRLEETQYF | TGTGCCAGCAGCGTCGGAGGGGGCAATAGGTTAGAAGAGACCCAGTACTTC
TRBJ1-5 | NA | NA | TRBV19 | CASSIGGKAQHF | TGTGCCAGTAGTATAGGGGGCAAGGCCCAGCATTTT
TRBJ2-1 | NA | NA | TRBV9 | CASSVNRDNLEYNEQFF | TGTGCCAGCAGCGTAAATCGGGACAATCTCGAATACAATGAGCAGTTCTTC
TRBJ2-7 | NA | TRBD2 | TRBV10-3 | CAISDLLAAFPGQYF | TGTGCCATCAGTGACCTCCTAGCGGCCTTCCCGGGGCAGTACTTC
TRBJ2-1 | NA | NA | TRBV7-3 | CASSLSASYEQFF | TGTGCCAGCAGCTTATCCGCTAGCTATGAGCAGTTCTTC
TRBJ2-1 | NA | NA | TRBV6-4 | CASSVVGGYNEQFF | TGTGCCAGCAGCGTAGTAGGCGGATACAATGAGCAGTTCTTC
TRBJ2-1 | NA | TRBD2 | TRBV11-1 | CASSSRTSGDHNEQFF | TGTGCCAGCAGCTCGCGGACTAGCGGGGATCACAATGAGCAGTTCTTC
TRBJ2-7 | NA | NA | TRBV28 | CASSESFYEQYF | TGTGCCAGCAGTGAGAGTTTCTACGAGCAGTACTTC
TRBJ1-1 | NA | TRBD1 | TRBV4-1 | CASSQDGTVKERAFF | TGCGCCAGCAGCCAAGATGGGACAGTTAAAGAGAGGGCTTTCTTT
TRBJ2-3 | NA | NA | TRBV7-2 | CASSPRGVAPTDTQYF | TGTGCCAGCAGCCCAAGGGGGGTTGCCCCCACAGATACGCAGTATTTT
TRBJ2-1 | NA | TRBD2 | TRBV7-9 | CASSPAGGESNEQFF | TGTGCCAGCAGCCCAGCGGGGGGAGAGAGCAATGAGCAGTTCTTC
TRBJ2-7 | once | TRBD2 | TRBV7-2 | CASSRLTSGATYEQYF | TGTGCCAGCAGCCGCCTGACTAGCGGGGCAACCTACGAGCAGTACTTC